The rows below give T cell receptor beta chains drawn from one sample of a study of blood T cell repertoires in COVID-19. The table came from immunoSEQ multiplex PCR; TCRdb's copy has only in-frame clones and leaves some out. The sample yields some 91,000 clones, over 80% seen once. The sequenced material came from peripheral blood. The receptors derive from a human donor in a cohort sampled during active COVID-19. Both conserved end residues are part of each CDR3. D genes are given only for firm matches. The listing skips clone size in some rows; elsewhere it reads once, few, many or a size class.

v_gene	d_gene	j_gene	abundance	CDR3nt	CDR3aa
TRBV7-3	TRBD2	TRBJ2-1	-	TGTGCCAGCAGCTTAACACTAGCGAACAATGAGCAGTTCTTC	CASSLTLANNEQFF
TRBV29-1	-	TRBJ2-3	-	TGCAGCGTCTGGGGAGGGGGGCTGACAGATACGCAGTATTTT	CSVWGGGLTDTQYF
TRBV28	-	TRBJ2-7	medium-sized	TGTGCCAGCAGTCCGGGGATCGGAGGCTACGAGCAGTACTTC	CASSPGIGGYEQYF
TRBV7-2	-	TRBJ2-1	few	TGTGCCAGCAGCTTTCGGGGGGCTAATGAGCAGTTCTTC	CASSFRGANEQFF
TRBV7-2	TRBD1	TRBJ1-2	-	TGTGCCAGCAGCCAAGAACAGGGGGCGTTTTCTATCTATGGCTACACCTTC	CASSQEQGAFSIYGYTF
TRBV7-8	TRBD1	TRBJ2-7	-	TGTGCCAGCAGCCGAGGGGGCGCCGCCTACGAGCAGTACTTC	CASSRGGAAYEQYF
TRBV4-2	-	TRBJ2-2	-	TGTGCCAGCAGCCAAGAGTGGCAGGCGGGCGGGGAGCTGTTTTTT	CASSQEWQAGGELFF
TRBV18	-	TRBJ2-1	-	TGTGCCAGCTCATGGGAGGAGCTTATGACCAATGAGCAGTTCTTC	CASSWEELMTNEQFF
TRBV2	-	TRBJ1-2	-	TGTGCCAGCAGCCACCCTGGTGAAGCGACGAACTATGGCTACACCTTC	CASSHPGEATNYGYTF
TRBV18	TRBD1	TRBJ2-7	few	TGTGCCAGCTCACCCCCGGGACAGTACTACGAGCAGTACTTC	CASSPPGQYYEQYF
TRBV3-1/TRBV3-2	-	TRBJ2-7	-	TGTGCCAGCAGCCAAGGTGGGGCTCCCTACGAGCAGTACTTC	CASSQGGAPYEQYF
TRBV28	-	TRBJ1-5	-	TGTGCCAGCAGTACTATTGACAGCTATAGCAATCAGCCCCAGCATTTT	CASSTIDSYSNQPQHF
TRBV18	TRBD1	TRBJ1-1	once	TGTGCCAGCTCCTCAGCCCACAGGGGATCGAACACTGAAGCTTTCTTT	CASSSAHRGSNTEAFF
TRBV4-1	-	TRBJ2-7	few	TGCGCCAGCAGCCAAGAGCTAGCCTACGAGCAGTACTTC	CASSQELAYEQYF
TRBV19	-	TRBJ2-1	once	TGTGCCAGTAGTATAGCGGGAACAACCTACAATGAGCAGTTCTTC	CASSIAGTTYNEQFF
TRBV27	TRBD2	TRBJ2-3	-	TGTGCCAGCAGTCCCGGGACTACGAGACGCACAGATACGCAGTATTTT	CASSPGTTRRTDTQYF
TRBV5-4	-	TRBJ1-1	-	TGTGCCAGCAGCGCAGGACAGCTGAGAAACGCGAACACTGAAGCTTTCTTT	CASSAGQLRNANTEAFF
TRBV18	-	TRBJ1-1	-	TGTGCCAGCTCACGCCGTCGGACAGACGCTTCGACCACTGAAGCTTTCTTT	CASSRRRTDASTTEAFF
TRBV6-1	-	TRBJ1-2	-	TGTGCCAGCAGTGATACAGGACAGAACTATGGCTACACCTTC	CASSDTGQNYGYTF
TRBV6-6	-	TRBJ1-2	-	TGTGCCAGCACCCCGTTTGTGAGCTCGACTAACTATGGCTACACCTTC	CASTPFVSSTNYGYTF
TRBV19	TRBD2	TRBJ2-5	-	TGTGCCAGTACCCCCGGGGGGGGAGAGACCCAGTACTTC	CASTPGGGETQYF
TRBV7-3	TRBD2	TRBJ2-3	-	TGTGCCAGCAGCTTTAGCGGGAGTAGCACAGATACGCAGTATTTT	CASSFSGSSTDTQYF
TRBV6-6	-	TRBJ1-2	-	TGTGCCAGCAGTTCTCAACGGGTTGACGGCTACACCTTC	CASSSQRVDGYTF
TRBV5-1	-	TRBJ1-1	once	TGCGCCAGCAGCTTAACCACGGTAAGGGGCGCGGACACTGAAGCTTTCTTT	CASSLTTVRGADTEAFF
TRBV7-8	TRBD1	TRBJ1-2	-	TGTGCCAGCAGTTTACAGGGGGCAGGTGGCTACACCTTC	CASSLQGAGGYTF
TRBV3-1/TRBV3-2	TRBD1	TRBJ2-7	-	TGTGCCAGCACCCTCTCCGGGACAGGGGGCTACTCCTACGAGCAGTACTTC	CASTLSGTGGYSYEQYF
TRBV19	-	TRBJ2-6	-	TGTGCCAGTAGTATTTCGTTACAGAGCTCTGGGGCCAACGTCCTGACTTTC	CASSISLQSSGANVLTF
TRBV5-1	TRBD1	TRBJ1-1	-	TGCGCCAGCAGCTTGGGCTCGGGGACAGCGAACACTGAAGCTTTCTTT	CASSLGSGTANTEAFF
TRBV29-1	TRBD1	TRBJ1-1	-	TGCAGCGTAGCGGGACAGGGGACGTCTGAAGCTTTCTTT	CSVAGQGTSEAFF